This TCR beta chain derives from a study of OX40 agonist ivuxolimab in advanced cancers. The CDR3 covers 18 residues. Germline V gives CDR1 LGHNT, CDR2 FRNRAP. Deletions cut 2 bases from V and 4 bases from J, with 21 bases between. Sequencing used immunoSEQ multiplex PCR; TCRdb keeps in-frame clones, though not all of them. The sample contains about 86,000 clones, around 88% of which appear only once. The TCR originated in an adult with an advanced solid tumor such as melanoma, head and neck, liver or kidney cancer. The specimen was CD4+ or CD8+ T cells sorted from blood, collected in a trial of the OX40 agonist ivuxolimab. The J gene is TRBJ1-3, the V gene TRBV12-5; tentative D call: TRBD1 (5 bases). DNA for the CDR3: TGTGCTAGTGGTTTGACATCCCCGGGGCAGGGCGGAGGAAACACCATATATTTT. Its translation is CASGLTSPGQGGGNTIYF. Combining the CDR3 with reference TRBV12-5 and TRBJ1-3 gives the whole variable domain DARVTQTPRHKVTEMGQEVTMRCQPILGHNTVFWYRQTMMQGLELLAYFRNRAPLDDSGMPKDRFSAEMPDATLATLKIQPSEPRDSAVYFCASGLTSPGQGGGNTIYFGEGSWLTVV.